Included here is one T cell receptor (beta chain) sequence, with context. Naive-designated CD8 cells lacked CD45RO, were positively enriched for CCR7, and omitted terminally differentiated effector memory CD45RA+ cells. Each replicate PCR on the sorted subsets used about 220 ng DNA (roughly 32,000 T cell genomes). Measured with immunoSEQ multiplex PCR; TCRdb has only the in-frame clones, and not every one. This sample has about 2 million clones, with about 95% found just once. Germline lookup yields CDR1 MNHEY and CDR2 SVGAGI. The CDR3 loop spans 15 amino acids. Between the trimmed V and J ends, which lost 5 bases and 2 bases, there was a span of 15 bases. This sample is drawn from a study of shared clonotypes between healthy human individuals. About the study: Three CD4 naive, three CD4 memory, two CD8 naive and one CD8 memory plate were used per donor.

This sequence joins TRBV6-5 and TRBJ1-2; D remains ambiguous. This sequence originates from a man younger than 35 in good health. The sequenced sample was naive CD8+ T cells sorted from blood. CDR3 sequence (DNA): TGTGCCAGCAGTGACTTAGACACGGGCAACTATGGCTACACCTTC. This encodes CASSDLDTGNYGYTF.